The 14 T cell receptor beta chains presented below share a single source sample, sequenced in a study of CD8+ T cells in alopecia areata. cDNA serving as the sequencing template came from extracted, reverse transcribed RNA. Produced via immunoSEQ multiplex PCR; TCRdb's table is partial and in-frame only. The table records a few hundred thousand clones, 45% to 70% of them present only once. Regarding treatment: oral pan-JAK inhibitor, 5-10 mg twice daily. This specimen consisted of CD4+ T cells sorted from blood, obtained at week 52, from a patient treated with tofacitinib. Receptors were obtained from a human donor with alopecia areata.

The chain couples TRBV6-1 to TRBJ1-5; D unclear. This CDR3 is 15 amino acids long. V shed 0 bases and J shed 1 base, with 7 bases lying between them. Germline CDR1 reads MNHNS; CDR2 reads SASEGT. DNA for the CDR3: TGTGCCAGCAGTGAAGCCGGAGTAAGCAATCAGCCCCAGCATTTT. It is translated as CASSEAGVSNQPQHF.

The gene calls are TRBV6-5 and TRBJ1-1, with 7 nucleotides matching TRBD1. Losses at the gene ends were 6 bases for V and 2 bases for J; bases not matched to a gene: 6. From germline, CDR1 is MNHEY and CDR2 SVGAGI. This CDR3 has 14 residues. This chain's CDR3 is CASRGRDSNTEAFF. In DNA form, the CDR3 reads TGTGCCAGCAGGGGCCGGGACAGCAACACTGAAGCTTTCTTT.

The chain is built from TRBV6-6 and TRBJ1-6; the D is unclear. With 6 bases removed from V and 5 bases from J, the gap between germline ends came to 8 bases. Germline V gene lookup returns CDR1 MNHNY and CDR2 SVGAGI (reference sequence). This CDR3 comprises 13 residues. The CDR3 spells CASRKIDNSPLHF. The CDR3 DNA is TGTGCCAGCAGAAAGATAGATAATTCACCCCTCCACTTT.

This chain joins TRBV5-4 and TRBJ2-5, with 7 bases lining up with TRBD2. This CDR3 has 15 residues. Trimming at V came to 4 bases and at J to 2 bases, leaving 8 bases not matched to a gene. CDR1 is SGHNT and CDR2 is YYREEE in the germline V gene (reference sequence). CDR3 nucleotides: TGTGCCAGCAGCACCCGGGACTACGGGCAAGAGACCCAGTACTTC. Amino acids: CASSTRDYGQETQYF.

This chain joins TRBV7-9 and TRBJ1-6; perhaps TRBD1 as D (6 bases). V lost 0 bases and J 8 bases, leaving 11 bases between the germline ends. The CDR3 has 15 residues. CDR1 and CDR2 from the germline V gene are SEHNR and FQNEAQ (reference sequence). The CDR3 sequence: CASSLAWGAYSPLHF. CDR3 coding DNA: TGTGCCAGCAGCTTAGCGTGGGGGGCTTATTCACCCCTCCACTTT.

About this clone itself: Additional DNA sequences in this sample encode the identical CDR3. V is TRBV30 and J is TRBJ2-1; tentatively, D is TRBD1 (5 bases). CDR1 is GTSNPN, CDR2 SVGIG, per germline (reference sequence). V was cut by 0 bases and J by 3 bases, with 6 bases left in between. The CDR3 length is 13 residues. The CDR3 is CAWSVDSYNEQFF. The CDR3, as DNA: TGTGCCTGGAGTGTAGACAGCTACAATGAGCAGTTCTTC. Drawing the rest from reference TRBV30 and TRBJ2-1, the complete variable domain is SQTIHQWPATLVQPVGSPLSLECTVEGTSNPNLYWYRQAAGRGLQLLFYSVGIGQISSEVPQNLSASRPQDRQFILSSKKLLLSDSGFYLCAWSVDSYNEQFFGPGTRLTVL.

The V and J genes are TRBV18 and TRBJ1-1; D is ambiguous. This CDR3 contains 15 residues. Per the germline V gene, CDR1 is KGHSH and CDR2 is LQKENI. Between the trimmed V and J ends, which lost 4 bases and 3 bases, there was a span of 15 bases. In DNA form, the CDR3 reads TGTGCCAGCTCACTGACCGGGAACCGGGACACTGAAGCTTTCTTT. Its protein product is CASSLTGNRDTEAFF.

The chain is built from TRBV2 and TRBJ2-7; no definite D call. The V end was cut by 8 bases, the J end by 0 bases, with 14 bases between. The germline V gene has CDR1 SNHLY and CDR2 FYNNEI. The CDR3 runs to 14 residues. The CDR3 spells CASYGTPSSYEQYF. The DNA of the CDR3 is TGTGCCAGCTATGGCACCCCGAGCTCCTACGAGCAGTACTTC. Using reference TRBV2 and TRBJ2-7 for the parts outside the CDR3, the full variable domain is EPEVTQTPSHQVTQMGQEVILRCVPISNHLYFYWYRQILGQKVEFLVSFYNNEISEKSEIFDDQFSVERPDGSNFTLKIRSTKLEDSAMYFCASYGTPSSYEQYFGPGTRLTVT.

The V and J genes are TRBV30 and TRBJ2-7; unclear D gene. The CDR3 length is 12 residues. V lost 3 bases and J 7 bases, leaving 13 bases between the germline ends. Per the germline V gene, CDR1 is GTSNPN and CDR2 is SVGIG (reference sequence). As DNA, the CDR3 is TGTGCCTGGAGCAGGAATTTCTTAGAGCAGTACTTC. Its protein product is CAWSRNFLEQYF.

This chain uses TRBV10-3 with TRBJ2-3; D unresolved. The CDR3 length is 13 residues. From germline, CDR1 is ENHRY and CDR2 SYGVKD. Trimming removed 10 bases at V and 0 bases at J, with 11 bases between. The CDR3 sequence: CATGGSSTDTQYF. The CDR3 bases are TGTGCCACCGGTGGGTCTAGCACAGATACGCAGTATTTT.

The rearrangement uses TRBV5-4 and TRBJ1-1, with D hard to call. CDR1 and CDR2 from the germline V gene are SGHNT and YYREEE (reference sequence). Trimming removed 7 bases from V and 1 base from J, with 14 bases in between. This CDR3 has 14 residues. The CDR3 sequence is CASLPTDSNTEAFF. CDR3 nucleotide sequence: TGTGCCAGCCTCCCTACGGATTCGAACACTGAAGCTTTCTTT.

In this sample, this clone turned up once. Other DNA sequences of this sample code for an identical CDR3. This rearrangement joins TRBV7-2 to TRBJ2-2, with D unclear. This CDR3 is 13 amino acids long. Germline-derived CDR1 and CDR2 are SGHTA and FQGNSA. Trimming left V 5 bases short and J 3 bases short, with 7 bases between. The CDR3 is CASSPRDTGELFF. CDR3 nucleotide sequence: TGTGCCAGCAGCCCCCGGGACACCGGGGAGCTGTTTTTT. Filled out from reference TRBV7-2 and TRBJ2-2, the complete variable domain reads GAGVSQSPSNKVTEKGKDVELRCDPISGHTALYWYRQSLGQGLEFLIYFQGNSAPDKSGLPSDRFSAERTGGSVSTLTIQRTQQEDSAVYLCASSPRDTGELFFGEGSRLTVL.

A remark on this clone: This same CDR3 is encoded by further DNA sequences in the sample. The genes are TRBV6-5 and TRBJ1-5; D uncertain. There are 9 residues in the CDR3. V shed 8 bases and J shed 6 bases, with 2 bases lying between them. CDR1 is MNHEY, CDR2 SVGAGI, per germline. The CDR3 DNA sequence: TGTGCCAGCGGTCAGCCCCAGCATTTT. It yields the protein CASGQPQHF.

This clone was seen only once. V and J are TRBV5-1 and TRBJ2-2, with D maybe TRBD2 (5 bases). Germline V CDR1 and CDR2: SGHRS, YFSETQ. V was cut by 0 bases and J by 11 bases, with 11 bases left in between. The CDR3 is made up of 13 amino acids. As DNA, the CDR3 is TGCGCCAGCAGCTTGGAGTATGCGGGCGAGCTGTTTTTT. Encoded protein: CASSLEYAGELFF.